This TCR beta chain was identified during a study of shared clonotypes between healthy human individuals. Study-wide context: The cohort had two women and a few men, ages 18 to 49.

The table came from immunoSEQ multiplex PCR; TCRdb's copy has only in-frame clones and leaves some out. Among 1.4 million to 1.5 million clones listed, roughly 97% were seen once. The CDR3 sequence is 14 residues long. The V gene's germline CDR1 is MNHNY and CDR2 SVGAGI (reference sequence). With V trimmed by 8 bases and J by 5 bases, 5 bases remained unmatched. The origin of this receptor is a young man in good health. Sample: naive CD4+ T cells sorted from blood. This sample's subset: CD45RA+ positively selected. The rearrangement joins TRBV6-6 to TRBJ2-2, with 10 bases that match TRBD1. CDR3 region: CASRGTGETGELFF. CDR3 sequence (DNA): TGTGCCAGCCGAGGGACAGGGGAGACCGGGGAGCTGTTTTTT.